This T cell receptor (beta chain) is drawn from a study of OX40 agonist ivuxolimab in advanced cancers. Overall study context: Males comprised around 78% of the group, whose mean age was approximately 60 years (range roughly 20 to 90).

Trimming at V came to 1 base and at J to 9 bases, leaving 1 base not matched to a gene. Germline CDR1 SEHNR, CDR2 FQNEAQ (reference sequence). The CDR3 covers 14 residues. The repertoire was sequenced with immunoSEQ multiplex PCR; TCRdb's copy has only in-frame clones and lacks some. Here the sample spans under 85,000 clones, 86% being singletons. The TCR originated in an adult with an advanced solid tumor such as melanoma, head and neck, liver or kidney cancer. J is TRBJ1-6 and V is TRBV7-9; 9 bases fit TRBD1. Sequenced material: CD4+ or CD8+ T cells sorted from blood, taken in a trial of the OX40 agonist ivuxolimab. CDR3 in amino acids: CASSLGTGASPLHF. DNA for the CDR3: TGTGCCAGCAGCTTAGGGACAGGGGCTTCACCCCTCCACTTT.